Here is one T cell receptor (beta chain) with its context. The target antigen is unknown. The data stem from a study of cytomegalovirus exposure and HLA in healthy donors. Study background: A subsequent analysis stated that the 100 to 150 validation repertoires were run on the same platform as the approximately 660 first-cohort repertoires.

Whole-study results and caveats: Most TCR sequences proved rare, with some public TCRs found in many donors.

The V gene's germline CDR1 is MNHNS and CDR2 SASEGT. This CDR3 is 13 amino acids long. Repertoires were generated with immunoSEQ multiplex PCR, while TCRdb's copy carries only in-frame clones and drops some. There are roughly 120,000 clones in the sample; around 87% occur only once, and about 6% lies in the top ten. The material sequenced was PBMCs. The V and J genes are TRBV6-1 and TRBJ2-5, with a possible D match to TRBD1 (5 bases). The tail of the sequence fits TRBJ2-7 better, so the J call may be wrong. The receptor was derived from a woman aged 18-29 years in good health and CMV-seropositive. CDR3 loop: CATATGPPYEQYF. The CDR3 coding sequence is TGTGCCACCGCAACAGGACCTCCCTACGAGCAGTACTTC.